This T cell receptor beta chain was captured by sequencing in a study of cytomegalovirus exposure and HLA in healthy donors. Overall study findings and caveats: Reports described diagnosis of cytomegalovirus status by the classifier as highly specific and sensitive.

About this clone: The antigen is undetermined.

Germline-derived CDR1 and CDR2 are LNHDA and SQIVND (reference sequence). The CDR3 contains 15 residues. V shed 7 bases, J shed 0 bases, and the junction held 9 bases outside the gene matches. Regarding donors, all were healthy bone marrow donors. Primers for the PCR totalled 60 Vbeta and 13 Jbeta. Libraries were prepared by immunoSEQ multiplex PCR; TCRdb keeps only in-frame clonotypes and omits some of them. The table records roughly 140,000 clones, roughly 85% of them present only once. This sequence originates from a male donor in good health and CMV-seronegative. Material: PBMCs. This chain joins TRBV19 and TRBJ2-7, with 7 nucleotides matching TRBD1. CDR3 nucleotide sequence: TGTGCCAGTACCCTAAGGGGGCACCCCTCCTACGAGCAGTACTTC. It codes for CASTLRGHPSYEQYF.